Listed here is a single TCR beta chain. Its cognate antigen is unknown. Each diagnosis was grounded in clinical symptoms, serum thyroxine and TRAb, thyroid ultrasound, and orbital computed tomography. Out of roughly 10 ml of fresh peripheral blood came the PBMCs. Amplified TCR beta CDR3 regions came from RNA transcripts. A set of HTBI primers served as the primers for a first-round RT-PCR of the TCR CDR3. MiXCR, applied by TCRdb to the multiplex PCR reads, yields one record per CDR3 protein. This table holds about half a million distinct CDR3 sequences, about 16% found once. The sample belongs to a study of T cells in Graves' hyperthyroidism and ophthalmopathy. Whole-study findings and limits: Most thyroid clonotypes with frequency above 0.001 were detected in blood.

The V end lost 4 bases, the J end lost 7 bases, and 14 bases lay between the germline ends. CDR3 length: 13 amino acids. CDR1 and CDR2 (germline): SGHRS, YFSETQ. Sequences were obtained from blood. The gene calls are TRBV5-1 and TRBJ1-2, with a possible D match to TRBD1 (6 bases). The TCR originated in a woman in her 30s with Graves' ophthalmopathy. In nucleotides, the CDR3 is TGCGCCAGCAGCACCGACACGGGGGCTGGCTACACCTTC. It encodes CASSTDTGAGYTF. Supplemented by reference TRBV5-1 and TRBJ1-2, the full variable domain reads KAGVTQTPRYLIKTRGQQVTLSCSPISGHRSVSWYQQTPGQGLQFLFEYFSETQRNKGNFPGRFSGRQFSNSRSEMNVSTLELGDSALYLCASSTDTGAGYTFGSGTRLTVV.